The 9 T cell receptor beta chains in this list originate from one sample, sequenced in a study of regulatory T cells in long-lasting Graves disease. Time point meaning: persistent/refractory GD, antithyroid drugs over 5 years with positive TRAb. Construction of the TCR library relied on RNA isolated from PBMCs. The TCR beta library used iRepertoire HTBI primers with Arm-PCR amplification of CDR3. Using its own MiXCR run on the multiplex PCR reads, TCRdb lists one record per CDR3 protein. The data contain 400,000 to 500,000 distinct CDR3 sequences, around a fifth of them singletons. The sample consisted of peripheral blood mononuclear cells (PBMCs), taken when the disease was refractory, from a patient treated with antithyroid drugs. The receptors derive from a female donor with Graves disease.

J is TRBJ2-7 and V is TRBV10-3; possible D gene TRBD2, 5 bases. The CDR3 runs 16 residues. Per the germline V gene, CDR1 is ENHRY and CDR2 is SYGVKD. The V and J ends lost 1 base and 3 bases respectively, with 16 bases between them. CDR3 bases: TGTGCCATCAGTGAGTGGTTGTCCGGGGAGAACTACGAGCAGTACTTC. Translating it yields CAISEWLSGENYEQYF.

The gene calls are TRBV5-1 and TRBJ1-6; D call uncertain. This CDR3 has 16 residues. Trimming removed 1 base from V and 0 bases from J, with 8 bases in between. Looked up from germline, CDR1 is SGHRS and CDR2 is YFSETQ. This CDR3 is CASSLTETSYNSPLHF. In nucleotides, the CDR3 is TGCGCCAGCAGCTTGACGGAGACCTCCTATAATTCACCCCTCCACTTT.

This clonotype was seen many times. V usage is TRBV29-1 and J usage is TRBJ2-7, with TRBD2 as a possible D gene (7 bases). This CDR3 comprises 14 residues. V dropped 4 bases and J dropped 6 bases, with 19 bases sitting between them. Germline V gene lookup returns CDR1 SQVTM and CDR2 ANQGSEA. For the CDR3, the DNA is TGCAGCGTTGTTGTACAGGGCACGGGAGGCGAGCAGTACTTC. Its protein product is CSVVVQGTGGEQYF.

This clonotype was observed at least ten times. The J gene is TRBJ2-7, the V gene TRBV7-9; TRBD1 matches at 7 bases. The germline V gene encodes CDR1 SEHNR and CDR2 FQNEAQ (reference sequence). The junction had 11 bases not matched to a gene; V was cut back by 5 bases and J by 1 base. The CDR3 totals 16 residues. The CDR3, as DNA: TGTGCCAGCAGCGCCGCCTGGACAGGTTATTCCTACGAGCAGTACTTC. This gives the protein CASSAAWTGYSYEQYF.

This clonotype was observed a few times. The V gene is TRBV11-2, the J gene TRBJ2-7; 8 positions agree with TRBD1. Losses at the gene ends were 4 bases for V and 4 bases for J; bases not matched to a gene: 12. CDR1 SGHAT and CDR2 FQNNGV come from the germline V gene. The CDR3 consists of 16 residues. DNA for the CDR3: TGTGCCAGCAGCTGGGGGAACACAGGGGGTTTTTACGAGCAGTACTTC. It specifies CASSWGNTGGFYEQYF.

This clonotype was seen many times. The chain carries TRBV20-1 and TRBJ1-1; 7 bases fit TRBD1. V lost 6 bases to trimming and J lost 4 bases; unmatched junction nucleotides: 8. The germline V gene has CDR1 DFQATT and CDR2 SNEGSKA (reference sequence). The CDR3 sequence is 13 residues long. CDR3 in amino acids: CSAKGQPGTEAFF. The CDR3, as DNA: TGCAGTGCCAAGGGACAGCCTGGCACTGAAGCTTTCTTT.

The J gene is TRBJ2-3, the V gene TRBV28; D is perhaps TRBD1 (6 bases). V lost 3 bases and J lost 11, with 15 bases in between. The CDR3 contains 13 residues. Per the germline V gene, CDR1 is MDHEN and CDR2 is SYDVKM. The CDR3 protein is CASSLDHRVMQYF. DNA of the CDR3: TGTGCCAGCAGTTTGGACCACAGGGTTATGCAGTATTTT.

Many counts were recorded for this clonotype. The J gene is TRBJ1-4, the V gene TRBV28, with D possibly being TRBD1 (5 bases). Deletions cut 2 bases from V and 7 bases from J, with 11 bases between. There are 14 residues in the CDR3. The germline V gene has CDR1 MDHEN and CDR2 SYDVKM. The CDR3 nucleotides read TGTGCCAGCAGTTTACCTACTAGGGGTGAAAAACTGTTTTTT. Translation: CASSLPTRGEKLFF. Full variable domain (missing parts from reference TRBV28 and TRBJ1-4): DVKVTQSSRYLVKRTGEKVFLECVQDMDHENMFWYRQDPGLGLRLIYFSYDVKMKEKGDIPEGYSVSREKKERFSLILESASTNQTSMYLCASSLPTRGEKLFFGSGTQLSVL.

This clonotype has just a few counts. V usage is TRBV24-1 and J usage is TRBJ2-7; D not resolved. Per germline, CDR1 KGHDR and CDR2 SFDVKD. The CDR3 loop spans 14 amino acids. Between the trimmed V and J ends, which lost 2 bases and 2 bases, there was a span of 9 bases. CDR3 loop: CATSDSGGAYEQYF. The CDR3 DNA reads TGTGCCACCAGTGATTCGGGCGGAGCCTACGAGCAGTACTTC.